Listed here is a single TCR beta chain. One end of the junction does not line up with germline, which may come from a read error. The data belong to a study of blood T cell repertoires in COVID-19. The CDR3 length is 13 residues. CDR1 and CDR2 (germline): SSHAT, FNYEAQ (reference sequence). Clones were read by immunoSEQ multiplex PCR, and TCRdb kept only the in-frame ones, dropping some. Of 300,000 to 350,000 clones in the sample, around 90% were seen once. The source material was PBMCs or T cells enriched from blood (not recorded which). This chain links TRBV7-7 with TRBJ2-5; D ambiguous. This clonotype was sampled from a woman between 18 and 29 years old with acute COVID-19. CDR3 in DNA: TGTGCTAGCAGCGAAAACAGTTTGGGGACCCAGTACTTC. Its protein product is CASSENSLGTQYF. The full variable domain, its missing parts supplied by reference TRBV7-7 and TRBJ2-5, is GAGVSQSPRYKVTKRGQDVTLRCDPISSHATLYWYQQALGQGPEFLTYFNYEAQPDKSGLPSDRFSAERPEGSISTLTIQRTEQRDSAMYRCASSENSLGTQYFGPGTRLLVL.